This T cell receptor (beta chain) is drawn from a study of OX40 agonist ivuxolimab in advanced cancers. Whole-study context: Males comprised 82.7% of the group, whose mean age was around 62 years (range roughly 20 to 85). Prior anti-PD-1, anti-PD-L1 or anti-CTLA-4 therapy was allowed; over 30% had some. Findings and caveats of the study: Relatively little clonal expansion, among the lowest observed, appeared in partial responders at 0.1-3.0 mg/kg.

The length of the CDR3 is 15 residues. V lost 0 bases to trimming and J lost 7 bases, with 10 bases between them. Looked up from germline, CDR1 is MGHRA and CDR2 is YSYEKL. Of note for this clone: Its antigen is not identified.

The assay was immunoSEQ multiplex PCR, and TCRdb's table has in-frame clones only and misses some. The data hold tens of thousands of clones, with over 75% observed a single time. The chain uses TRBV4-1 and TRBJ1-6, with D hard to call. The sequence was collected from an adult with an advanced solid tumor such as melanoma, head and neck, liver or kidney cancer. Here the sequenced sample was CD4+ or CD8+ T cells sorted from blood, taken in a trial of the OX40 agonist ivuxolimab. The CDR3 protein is CASSQDSWANSPLHF. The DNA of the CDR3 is TGCGCCAGCAGCCAAGATTCTTGGGCCAATTCACCCCTCCACTTT.